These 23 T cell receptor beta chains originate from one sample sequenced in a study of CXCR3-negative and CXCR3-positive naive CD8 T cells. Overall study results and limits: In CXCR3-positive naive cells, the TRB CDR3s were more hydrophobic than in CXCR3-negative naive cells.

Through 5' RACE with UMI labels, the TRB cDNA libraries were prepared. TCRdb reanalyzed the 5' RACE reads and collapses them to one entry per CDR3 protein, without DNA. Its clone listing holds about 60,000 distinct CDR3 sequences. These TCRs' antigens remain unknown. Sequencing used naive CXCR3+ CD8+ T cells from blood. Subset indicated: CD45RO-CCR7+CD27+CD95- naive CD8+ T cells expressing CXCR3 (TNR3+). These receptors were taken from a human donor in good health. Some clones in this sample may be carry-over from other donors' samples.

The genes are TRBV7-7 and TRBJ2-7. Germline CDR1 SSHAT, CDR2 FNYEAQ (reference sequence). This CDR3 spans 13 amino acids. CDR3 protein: CASSFEQNYEQYF.

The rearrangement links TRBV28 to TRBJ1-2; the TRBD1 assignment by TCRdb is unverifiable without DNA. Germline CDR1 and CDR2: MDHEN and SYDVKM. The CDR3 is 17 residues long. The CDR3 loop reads CASSSGQGGEVWYGYAF.

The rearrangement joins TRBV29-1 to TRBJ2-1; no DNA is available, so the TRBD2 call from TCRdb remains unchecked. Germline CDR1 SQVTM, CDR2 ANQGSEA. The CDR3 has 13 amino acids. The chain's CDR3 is CSVEEGEGNEQFF.

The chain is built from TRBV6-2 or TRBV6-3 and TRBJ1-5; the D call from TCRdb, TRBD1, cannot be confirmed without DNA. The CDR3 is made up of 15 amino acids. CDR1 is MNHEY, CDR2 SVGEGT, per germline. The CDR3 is CASSYSRQANQPQHF.

The CDR3 is CASTGAGASDDYGPSEQYF. This chain links TRBV7-9 with TRBJ2-7; TCRdb's D gene call, TRBD1, goes unchecked for lack of DNA. Looked up from germline, CDR1 is SEHNR and CDR2 is FQNEAQ (reference sequence). This CDR3 is built from 19 residues.

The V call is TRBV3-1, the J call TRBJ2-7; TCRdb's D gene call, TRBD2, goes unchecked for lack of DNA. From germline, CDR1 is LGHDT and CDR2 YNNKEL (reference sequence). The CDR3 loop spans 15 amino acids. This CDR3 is CASSQDSGLVNEQYF.

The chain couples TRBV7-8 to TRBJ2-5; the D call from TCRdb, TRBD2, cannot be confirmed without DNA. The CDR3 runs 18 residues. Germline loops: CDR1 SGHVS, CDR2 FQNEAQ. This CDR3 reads CASSPKPGLAGGQETQYF.

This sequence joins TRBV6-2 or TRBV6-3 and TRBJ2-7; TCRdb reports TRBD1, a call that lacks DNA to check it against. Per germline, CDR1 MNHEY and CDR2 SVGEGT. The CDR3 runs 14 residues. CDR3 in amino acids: CASSYGTAPYEQYF.

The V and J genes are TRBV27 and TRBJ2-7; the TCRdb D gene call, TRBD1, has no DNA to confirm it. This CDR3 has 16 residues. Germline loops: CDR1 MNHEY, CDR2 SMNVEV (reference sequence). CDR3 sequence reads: CASSEDLGQASYEQYF.

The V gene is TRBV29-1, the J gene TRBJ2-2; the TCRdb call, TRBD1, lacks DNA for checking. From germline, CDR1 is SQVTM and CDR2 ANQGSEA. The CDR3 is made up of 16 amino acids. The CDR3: CSVGGISSMIAGELFF.

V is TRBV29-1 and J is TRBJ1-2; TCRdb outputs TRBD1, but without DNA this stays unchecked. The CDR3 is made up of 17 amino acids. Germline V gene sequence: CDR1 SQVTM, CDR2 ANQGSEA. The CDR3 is CSVEDLIEPGTLYGYTF.

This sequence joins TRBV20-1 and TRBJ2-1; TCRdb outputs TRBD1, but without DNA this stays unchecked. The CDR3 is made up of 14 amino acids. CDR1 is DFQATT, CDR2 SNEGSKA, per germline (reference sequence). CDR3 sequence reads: CSAMWAGMHNEQFF.

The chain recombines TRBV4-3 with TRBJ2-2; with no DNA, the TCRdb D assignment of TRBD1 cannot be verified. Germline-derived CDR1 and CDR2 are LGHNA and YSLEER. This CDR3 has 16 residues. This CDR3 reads CASSQEMDRNTGELFF.

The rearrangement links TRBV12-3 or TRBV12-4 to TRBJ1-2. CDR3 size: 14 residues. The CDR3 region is CASSFAPGGYGYTF.

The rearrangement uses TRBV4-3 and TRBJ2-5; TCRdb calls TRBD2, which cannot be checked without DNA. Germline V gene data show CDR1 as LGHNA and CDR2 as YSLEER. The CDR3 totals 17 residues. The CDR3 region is CASSQGAERGSKETQYF.

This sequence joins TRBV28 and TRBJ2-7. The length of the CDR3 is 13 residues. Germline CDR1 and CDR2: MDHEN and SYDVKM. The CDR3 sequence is CASSFELSYEQYF.

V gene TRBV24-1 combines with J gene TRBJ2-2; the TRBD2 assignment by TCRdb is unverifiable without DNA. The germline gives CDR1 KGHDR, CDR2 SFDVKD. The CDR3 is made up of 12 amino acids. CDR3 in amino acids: CATSDGSGELFF.

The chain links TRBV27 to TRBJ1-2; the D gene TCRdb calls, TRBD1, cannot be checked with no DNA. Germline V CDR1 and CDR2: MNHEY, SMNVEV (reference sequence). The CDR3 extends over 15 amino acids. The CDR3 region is CASSSRDTDYYGYTF.

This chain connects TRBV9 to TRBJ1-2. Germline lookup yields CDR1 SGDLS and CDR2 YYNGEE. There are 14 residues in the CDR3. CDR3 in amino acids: CASSPSDAEGGYTF.

CDR3 amino acids: CASSLALTSGHNEQFF. The chain has TRBV7-8 and TRBJ2-1; the D call of TRBD2 rests on TCRdb alone, since no DNA is present to check it. The CDR3 has 16 residues. CDR1 is SGHVS, CDR2 FQNEAQ, per germline. The variable domain in full, with the rest retrieved from reference TRBV7-8 and TRBJ2-1, is GAGVSQSPRYKVAKRGQDVALRCDPISGHVSLFWYQQALGQGPEFLTYFQNEAQLDKSGLPSDRFFAERPEGSVSTLKIQRTQQEDSAVYLCASSLALTSGHNEQFFGPGTRLTVL.

The CDR3 protein is CSVERGHYGYTF. The chain combines TRBV29-1 with TRBJ1-2; there is no DNA to check the TCRdb D call of TRBD1. Per the germline V gene, CDR1 is SQVTM and CDR2 is ANQGSEA. This CDR3 has 12 residues.

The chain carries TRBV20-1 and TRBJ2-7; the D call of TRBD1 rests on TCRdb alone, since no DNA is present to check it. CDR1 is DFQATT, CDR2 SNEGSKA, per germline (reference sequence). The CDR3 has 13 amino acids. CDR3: CSASGGPSYEQYF.

The CDR3: CSVEDLGRQGKNIQYF. V gene TRBV29-1 combines with J gene TRBJ2-4; TCRdb calls TRBD1, which cannot be checked without DNA. The CDR3 is 16 amino acids. Per the germline V gene, CDR1 is SQVTM and CDR2 is ANQGSEA.